What follows are 25 T cell receptor beta chains derived from one specimen sequenced in a study of response to subunit inactivated influenza vaccine. TCRdb called the RT-PCR reads again in MiXCR, with one record for every CDR3 protein. The sample lists hundreds of thousands of distinct CDR3 sequences, 11% to 15% occurring once. Sequenced material: PBMCs from blood, taken roughly 15 days before vaccination. These TCRs come from a man aged 50-59 years who received an inactivated influenza vaccine.

A few counts support this clonotype. The chain is built from TRBV6-1 and TRBJ1-1, with D uncertain. CDR3 length equals 16 residues. The V gene lost 6 bases and the J gene lost 1 base, with 18 bases spanning the gap. The germline gives CDR1 MNHNS, CDR2 SASEGT. As DNA, the CDR3 is TGTGCCAGCAGCCCAGTCTTGTCCCTATCGAACACTGAAGCTTTCTTT. Its translation is CASSPVLSLSNTEAFF.

The chain employs TRBV20-1 and TRBJ2-7, with a weak D call TRBD2 (5 bases). Trimming cost V 3 bases and J 2 bases, with 11 bases left between them. Germline-derived CDR1 and CDR2 are DFQATT and SNEGSKA (reference sequence). The CDR3 has 13 amino acids. The CDR3 nucleotides are TGCAGTGCTAGCCCCACGGGAACCTACGAGCAGTACTTC. Translated, it gives CSASPTGTYEQYF.

The chain joins TRBV6-2 or TRBV6-3 to TRBJ2-3; D unresolved. The V gene lost 4 bases and the J gene lost 0 bases, with 8 bases spanning the gap. The germline V gene encodes CDR1 MNHEY and CDR2 SVGEGT. The CDR3 covers 14 residues. Here the CDR3 reads CASSFITSTDTQYF. The CDR3 coding sequence is TGTGCCAGCAGTTTTATCACTAGCACAGATACGCAGTATTTT.

This clonotype appeared many times. The chain links TRBV5-1 to TRBJ2-3; 7 positions agree with TRBD1. J gave up 9 bases and V 4 bases, and 8 bases lay outside the gene matches. This CDR3 contains 13 residues. In germline, CDR1 is SGHRS, CDR2 YFSETQ. Here the CDR3 DNA reads TGCGCCAGCAGCATTCAAACAGGGGACACGCAGTATTTT. Encoded protein: CASSIQTGDTQYF.

This clonotype appeared a few times. V usage is TRBV5-1 and J usage is TRBJ2-7; D perhaps matches TRBD2 (5 bases). Germline assignment: CDR1 SGHRS and CDR2 YFSETQ. This CDR3 has 14 residues. The germline V and J ends were trimmed by 0 bases and 7 bases, with 14 bases remaining between them. The CDR3 DNA reads as TGCGCCAGCAGCTTGGGTCCGGGGTCTCGGGAGCAGTACTTC. Amino acid sequence: CASSLGPGSREQYF.

This clonotype occurred many times. The V and J genes are TRBV20-1 and TRBJ2-1; perhaps D is TRBD1 or TRBD2 (5 bases each). Trimming removed 1 base from V and 6 bases from J, with 13 bases in between. This CDR3 is built from 14 residues. CDR1 is DFQATT and CDR2 is SNEGSKA in the germline V gene (reference sequence). CDR3 bases: TGCAGTGCTAGAGGGTGGGAGAGGGGCAATGAGCAGTTCTTC. As protein: CSARGWERGNEQFF.

This clonotype was counted between two and nine times. This chain uses TRBV5-6 with TRBJ2-1, with 7 bases that match TRBD1. Trimming at V came to 3 bases and at J to 0 bases, leaving 6 bases not matched to a gene. The germline CDR1 and CDR2 sequences are SGHDT and YYEEEE. This CDR3 is built from 16 residues. This chain's CDR3 is CASSYRGFYSYNEQFF. Written as DNA, the CDR3 is TGTGCCAGCAGCTACAGGGGATTTTACTCCTACAATGAGCAGTTCTTC.

This chain uses TRBV9 with TRBJ2-1; possible D gene TRBD1, 5 bases. CDR3 length: 16 residues. Germline V gene lookup returns CDR1 SGDLS and CDR2 YYNGEE. V gave up 0 bases and J gave up 7 bases, with 17 bases separating them. CDR3 sequence reads: CASSVDVGVGRNEQFF. DNA of the CDR3: TGTGCCAGCAGCGTAGACGTAGGGGTGGGAAGGAATGAGCAGTTCTTC.

The chain uses TRBV20-1 and TRBJ2-2; 8 bases are a match to TRBD2. The CDR3 sequence is 15 residues long. Per germline, CDR1 DFQATT and CDR2 SNEGSKA (reference sequence). The CDR3 loop reads CSPSPMRGDTGELFF. In DNA form, the CDR3 reads TGCAGCCCTAGCCCTATGCGGGGGGACACCGGGGAGCTGTTTTTT.

V gene TRBV30 combines with J gene TRBJ2-3; D remains unclear. The germline V and J ends were trimmed by 0 bases and 4 bases, with 8 bases remaining between them. The CDR3 runs to 13 residues. Germline-derived CDR1 and CDR2 are GTSNPN and SVGIG (reference sequence). The CDR3 DNA follows: TGTGCCTGGAGTGTAACCCCAGCAGATACGCAGTATTTT. Translation gives CAWSVTPADTQYF.

The table lists this clonotype with a few counts. The V and J genes are TRBV4-3 and TRBJ2-7, with 8 bases fitting TRBD1. CDR1 and CDR2 (germline): LGHNA, YSLEER. The junction had 7 bases not matched to a gene; V was cut back by 3 bases and J by 6 bases. There are 14 residues in the CDR3. This CDR3 is CASSHGQGSSEQYF. The CDR3 DNA reads TGCGCCAGCAGCCACGGACAGGGCAGTAGCGAGCAGTACTTC.

The genes are TRBV5-1 and TRBJ2-4; TRBD1 matches 7 bases. Losses at the gene ends were 4 bases for V and 6 bases for J; bases not matched to a gene: 7. The germline CDR1 and CDR2 sequences are SGHRS and YFSETQ. This CDR3 spans 14 amino acids. The CDR3 is CASSLDRMGNIQYF. For the CDR3, the DNA is TGCGCCAGCAGCCTGGACAGGATGGGAAACATTCAGTACTTC.

There are many counts of this clonotype. The chain links TRBV7-9 to TRBJ1-6; D is uncertain. V was clipped by 1 base and J by 7 bases, with 5 bases between them. The germline V gene has CDR1 SEHNR and CDR2 FQNEAQ (reference sequence). This CDR3 comprises 13 residues. The CDR3 loop reads CASSLDRNSPLHF. As DNA, the CDR3 is TGTGCCAGCAGCTTAGACAGAAATTCACCCCTCCACTTT.

This clonotype was picked up a small number of times. The genes are TRBV7-2 and TRBJ1-2; 7 bases line up with TRBD1. This CDR3 spans 17 amino acids. Germline CDR1 SGHTA, CDR2 FQGNSA. V dropped 0 bases and J dropped 2; count of bases not matched to a gene: 9. The chain's CDR3 is CASSLAPGQAKNYGYTF. The DNA for the CDR3 is TGTGCCAGCAGCTTAGCTCCAGGACAGGCAAAAAACTATGGCTACACCTTC.

In this sample, this clonotype turned up a few times. The rearrangement uses TRBV19 and TRBJ2-7; 8 positions agree with TRBD1. V shed 3 bases, J shed 4 bases, and the junction held 8 bases outside the gene matches. The germline V gene has CDR1 LNHDA and CDR2 SQIVND (reference sequence). CDR3 length equals 15 residues. CDR3 residues: CASSINTGGGYEQYF. The CDR3 bases are TGTGCCAGTAGTATCAATACAGGGGGTGGATACGAGCAGTACTTC.

This chain connects TRBV12-3 or TRBV12-4 to TRBJ1-4; 8 bases agree with TRBD1. With 6 bases clipped from V and 8 bases from J, the junction kept 11 bases outside the gene matches. The CDR3 length is 15 residues. The CDR3: CASREQGAWGEKLFF. DNA for the CDR3: TGTGCCAGCAGGGAGCAGGGGGCGTGGGGGGAAAAACTGTTTTTT.

The rearrangement links TRBV11-2 to TRBJ2-1; TRBD2 aligns across 8 bases. CDR3 size: 16 residues. The J segment lost 2 bases and the V segment lost 5 bases, leaving 8 bases of the junction unmatched. Per the germline V gene, CDR1 is SGHAT and CDR2 is FQNNGV. The CDR3 nucleotides are TGTGCCAGCAGCCGCGGTTCGGGAGGGCCCTACAATGAGCAGTTCTTC. This encodes CASSRGSGGPYNEQFF.

This clonotype was observed at least ten times. The J gene is TRBJ2-7, the V gene TRBV20-1, with D possibly being TRBD1 or TRBD2 (6 bases each). The CDR3 has 14 amino acids. CDR1 and CDR2 (germline): DFQATT, SNEGSKA (reference sequence). V lost 1 base and J lost 0, with 10 bases in between. CDR3 sequence reads: CSARGGASSYEQYF. CDR3 DNA: TGCAGTGCTAGAGGGGGGGCCAGCTCCTACGAGCAGTACTTC.

This clonotype was seen ten or more times. The V gene is TRBV12-3 or TRBV12-4, the J gene TRBJ1-1; D is unresolved. The length of the CDR3 is 13 residues. V shed 2 bases and J shed 6 bases, with 10 bases lying between them. The CDR3 here is CASSLLPAPEAFF. The CDR3 bases are TGTGCCAGCAGTTTACTCCCGGCCCCTGAAGCTTTCTTT.

A few counts support this clonotype. The V call is TRBV10-3, the J call TRBJ2-6; TRBD2 matches 15 bases. The ends lost 6 bases at V and 1 base at J; junction bases unmatched: 1. Germline CDR1 and CDR2: ENHRY and SYGVKD. This CDR3 is 17 amino acids long. The CDR3 spells CAIRGLAGGSGANVLTF. DNA for the CDR3: TGTGCCATCAGAGGACTAGCGGGGGGGTCTGGGGCCAACGTCCTGACTTTC.

The rearrangement links TRBV28 to TRBJ2-7, with TRBD2 as a possible D gene (6 bases). Per germline, CDR1 MDHEN and CDR2 SYDVKM. This CDR3 contains 15 residues. V shed 7 bases and J shed 6 bases, with 22 bases lying between them. DNA for the CDR3: TGTGCCAGCAAGCCGCGGGGAGGTTCGAGAGGCGAGCAGTACTTC. It yields the protein CASKPRGGSRGEQYF.

In DNA form, the CDR3 reads TGTGCCAGGCCGGTAGCGGGGCATGAAGATACGCAGTATTTT. Translation: CARPVAGHEDTQYF. V and J are TRBV6-2 or TRBV6-3 and TRBJ2-3; 8 nucleotides line up with TRBD2. The CDR3 sequence is 14 residues long. J lost 5 bases, V lost 9 bases, and 10 bases had no gene match. Germline V CDR1 and CDR2: MNHEY, SVGEGT.

The chain couples TRBV7-2 to TRBJ2-1; D remains ambiguous. Per germline, CDR1 SGHTA and CDR2 FQGNSA. V was pared by 9 bases and J by 1 base, with 4 bases between. This CDR3 region has 11 residues. The CDR3 sequence: CASQSYNEQFF. CDR3 nucleotides: TGTGCCAGTCAATCCTACAATGAGCAGTTCTTC.

There are a few counts of this clonotype. The V gene is TRBV18, the J gene TRBJ1-2; weak D call: TRBD1 (6 bases). V was trimmed by 0 bases and J by 6 bases, leaving 11 bases between them. Germline loops: CDR1 KGHSH, CDR2 LQKENI. The length of the CDR3 is 14 residues. The CDR3 DNA reads TGTGCCAGCTCACCACCGAACAGGGAAAATGGCTACACCTTC. It specifies CASSPPNRENGYTF.

The table lists this clonotype with a few counts. The chain is built from TRBV4-1 and TRBJ1-1; D ambiguous. CDR1 and CDR2 (germline): MGHRA, YSYEKL. This CDR3 has 12 residues. The V end was cut by 0 bases, the J end by 3 bases, with 2 bases between. The CDR3 here is CASSQDHTEAFF. The CDR3 DNA sequence: TGCGCCAGCAGCCAAGATCACACTGAAGCTTTCTTT.